Described below is a single TCR beta chain sequence and its context. The data derive from a study of blood T cell repertoires in COVID-19. The CDR3 covers 12 residues. Trimming cost V 2 bases and J 8 bases, with 9 bases left between them. CDR1 is MNHEY and CDR2 is SVGAGI in the germline V gene. Authors' methods: Estimated nucleated cell counts came from reference gene primer amplification. Some clones are missing from TCRdb's copy, which holds only in-frame ones; the method was immunoSEQ multiplex PCR. Clone size and V and J calls were adopted from that table, with D and trimming inferred from the DNA. The table includes roughly 150,000 clones, around 84% detected once.

The chain combines TRBV6-5 with TRBJ1-2, with D hard to call. This receptor was identified in an elderly woman with COVID-19, enrolled during active disease. What was sequenced was peripheral blood. CDR3: CASSYRGNGYTF. The CDR3 nucleotides are TGTGCCAGCAGTTACAGAGGGAACGGCTACACCTTC.